This T cell receptor beta chain was identified in a study of blood T cells in healthy people across ages. CDR1 DFQATT and CDR2 SNEGSKA come from the germline V gene (reference sequence). V lost 3 bases and J lost 5, with 17 bases in between. CDR3 length: 15 amino acids. Collection of roughly 9.6 milliliters of peripheral blood was performed for each donor. No fewer than 5 micrograms of total RNA were isolated from every sample. Findings and caveats of the study: In long-lived donors, naive CD4+ cell counts and diversity exceeded those of aged donors.

In this sample, this clonotype turned up a few times. Its antigen is unidentified. Together with a sample-barcoded 5' primer, a J-beta primer mix was included in a second PCR lasting about 7 to 11 cycles. MiXCR, applied by TCRdb to the 5' RACE reads, yields one record per CDR3 protein. Among 1,100,000 or so distinct CDR3 sequences listed, 45% were seen once. Sequencing was performed on blood. This receptor was identified in a woman aged 60-75 years in good health. The chain has TRBV20-1 and TRBJ2-1; possibly TRBD2 for D (6 bases). The CDR3 DNA sequence: TGCAGTGCTAGGGGGCTTTTGGCGGGACACAATGAGCAGTTCTTC. Translated, it gives CSARGLLAGHNEQFF.